The clone carrying this T cell receptor beta chain was seen a single time. The antigen remains undetermined. Here the CDR3 omits its conserved ending phenylalanine or tryptophan, so a read error is the likely source. It is unclear where the CDR3 begins or ends on the DNA, so no DNA is shown, and the CDR3 is as TCRdb lists it. This sample stems from a study of T cell responses to AZD1222 COVID-19 vaccine. The study's findings and limits: Repertoire collection took place solely once the T cell response had peaked.

Data came from immunoSEQ multiplex PCR; TCRdb stores just in-frame clones and leaves some out. The sample contains around 160,000 clones, roughly 91% of which appear only once. Germline-derived CDR1 and CDR2 are GTSNPN and SVGIG (reference sequence). The CDR3 is 11 residues long, counting both termini. The sequencing used peripheral blood, collected on day 0 of AZD1222 vaccination. The receptor was isolated from an adult in good health. J is TRBJ2-7 and V is TRBV30; the table calls TRBD1, which could not be checked here. CDR3 sequence: CAWSVGIGRVY.